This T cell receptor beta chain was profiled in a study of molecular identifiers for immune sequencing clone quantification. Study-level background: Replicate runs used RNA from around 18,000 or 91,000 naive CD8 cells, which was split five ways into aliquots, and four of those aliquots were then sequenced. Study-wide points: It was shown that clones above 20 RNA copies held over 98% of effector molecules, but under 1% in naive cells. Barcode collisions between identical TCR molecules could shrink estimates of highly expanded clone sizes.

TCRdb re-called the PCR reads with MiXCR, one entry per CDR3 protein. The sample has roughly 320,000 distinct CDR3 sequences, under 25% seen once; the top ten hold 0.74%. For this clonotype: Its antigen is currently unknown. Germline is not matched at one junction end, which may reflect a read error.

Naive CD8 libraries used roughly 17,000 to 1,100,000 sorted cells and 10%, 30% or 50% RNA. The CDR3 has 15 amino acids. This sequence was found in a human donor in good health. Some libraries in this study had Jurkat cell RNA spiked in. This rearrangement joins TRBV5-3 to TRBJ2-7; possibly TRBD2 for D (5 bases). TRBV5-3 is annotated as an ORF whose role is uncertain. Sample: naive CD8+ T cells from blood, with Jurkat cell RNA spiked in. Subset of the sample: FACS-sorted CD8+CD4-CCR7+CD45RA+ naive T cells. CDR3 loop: CASSLLGSSPPEQYF. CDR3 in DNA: TGTGCCAGCAGCTTGTTAGGGAGTTCGCCGCCCGAGCAGTACTTC.